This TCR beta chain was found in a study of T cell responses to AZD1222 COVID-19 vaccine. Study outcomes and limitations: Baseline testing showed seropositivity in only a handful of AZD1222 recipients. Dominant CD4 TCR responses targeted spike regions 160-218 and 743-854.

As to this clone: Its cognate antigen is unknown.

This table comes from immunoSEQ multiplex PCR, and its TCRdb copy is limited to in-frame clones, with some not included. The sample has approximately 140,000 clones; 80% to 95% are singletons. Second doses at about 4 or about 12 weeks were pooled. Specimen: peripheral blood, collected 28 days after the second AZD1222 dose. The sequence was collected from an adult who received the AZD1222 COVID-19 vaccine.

The CDR3 DNA reads TGTGCCAGCAGTTTAGTCCCGGTGCAGGGTCTCCTCGAGCAGTACTTC. Translation gives CASSLVPVQGLLEQYF. The chain uses TRBV27 and TRBJ2-7, with a possible D match to TRBD1 (5 bases). The germline V and J ends were trimmed by 2 bases and 6 bases, with 20 bases remaining between them. CDR3 size: 16 residues. The germline V gene has CDR1 MNHEY and CDR2 SMNVEV (reference sequence).